The 19 T cell receptor beta chains in this list originate from one sample, sequenced in a study of T-cell memory formation after mild COVID-19. TCRdb re-derived calls from the 5' RACE reads in MiXCR, one entry per CDR3 protein. This repertoire shows 85,000 to 130,000 distinct CDR3 sequences, around 11% found once; its top ten account for around 30%. Input material: PBMCs or a T cell subset sorted from them (not recorded which). All receptors derive from an adult woman who had mild COVID-19 (a few samples of this study predate the infection). Cell type and time point are not known.

This clonotype was recorded at least ten times. This chain connects TRBV28 to TRBJ2-4; D perhaps matches TRBD1 (6 bases). CDR1 MDHEN and CDR2 SYDVKM come from the germline V gene. The CDR3 has 15 amino acids. Trimming removed 1 base at V and 7 bases at J, with 14 bases between. CDR3 nucleotide sequence: TGTGCCAGCAGTTTATTAGCAGGGGTTAATAACATTCAGTACTTC. Its translation: CASSLLAGVNNIQYF.

This clonotype was counted between two and nine times. This chain joins TRBV5-6 and TRBJ1-1; D remains ambiguous. This CDR3 comprises 11 residues. Trimming removed 3 bases at V and 8 bases at J, with 8 bases between. CDR1 is SGHDT and CDR2 is YYEEEE in the germline V gene. CDR3 sequence (DNA): TGTGCCAGCAGCTACTCGGCGGAAGCTTTCTTT. As protein: CASSYSAEAFF.

The chain recombines TRBV10-3 with TRBJ2-7; 8 bases are a match to TRBD2. Per the germline V gene, CDR1 is ENHRY and CDR2 is SYGVKD. The CDR3 covers 16 residues. V gave up 4 bases and J gave up 1 base; unmatched junction bases: 9. CDR3 sequence: CAISGREGRSSYEQYF. The DNA for the CDR3 is TGTGCCATCAGTGGCCGGGAGGGCAGAAGTTCCTACGAGCAGTACTTC.

The chain couples TRBV7-9 to TRBJ1-1; unclear D gene. CDR3 length: 13 residues. The germline V and J ends were trimmed by 1 base and 8 bases, with 11 bases remaining between them. Germline V gives CDR1 SEHNR, CDR2 FQNEAQ (reference sequence). The DNA of the CDR3 is TGTGCCAGCAGCTTAGGTGGCACGAAGGAAGCTTTCTTT. Its translation: CASSLGGTKEAFF. Variable domain in full (rest from reference TRBV7-9 and TRBJ1-1): DTGVSQNPRHKITKRGQNVTFRCDPISEHNRLYWYRQTLGQGPEFLTYFQNEAQLEKSRLLSDRFSAERPKGSFSTLEIQRTEQGDSAMYLCASSLGGTKEAFFGQGTRLTVV.

This clonotype has more than one count but fewer than ten. The rearrangement joins TRBV24-1 to TRBJ2-7; possibly TRBD1 for D (6 bases). Germline values: CDR1 KGHDR, CDR2 SFDVKD. The CDR3 loop spans 14 amino acids. Trimming shortened V by 9 bases and J by 0 bases, and 14 bases separated the two germline ends. CDR3 sequence reads: CATEELGGSYEQYF. CDR3 DNA: TGTGCCACCGAAGAACTAGGGGGCTCCTACGAGCAGTACTTC.

The V gene is TRBV6-5, the J gene TRBJ2-1; D is unclear. Germline loops: CDR1 MNHEY, CDR2 SVGAGI. The ends were cut back, 1 base at V and 2 bases at J, with 12 bases in the middle. This CDR3 has 16 residues. The CDR3 nucleotides are TGTGCCAGCAGTTACTGGCCGGGCGGCCCCTACAATGAGCAGTTCTTC. Its translation: CASSYWPGGPYNEQFF.

This clonotype was detected once. This rearrangement joins TRBV7-8 to TRBJ2-3, with 12 bases that match TRBD2. This CDR3 comprises 18 residues. Trimming removed 1 base from V and 2 bases from J; junction bases left unmatched: 7. From germline, CDR1 is SGHVS and CDR2 FQNEAQ. The CDR3 coding sequence is TGTGCCAGCAGCTTAGGGATCCTAGCGGGGGGGCCCACAGATACGCAGTATTTT. Its translation: CASSLGILAGGPTDTQYF.

At least ten counts were recorded for this clonotype. J is TRBJ2-7 and V is TRBV27, with 11 bases lining up with TRBD1. This CDR3 contains 14 residues. The V segment lost 3 bases and the J segment 3 bases; nucleotides outside the gene matches: 1. Germline assignment: CDR1 MNHEY and CDR2 SMNVEV (reference sequence). CDR3 bases: TGTGCCAGCAGTTTCGGGACAGGGGGCTACGAGCAGTACTTC. Amino acids: CASSFGTGGYEQYF.

This clonotype was observed at least ten times. V usage is TRBV7-9 and J usage is TRBJ2-1, with 11 bases matching TRBD2. Per germline, CDR1 SEHNR and CDR2 FQNEAQ (reference sequence). V shed 1 base, J shed 8 bases, and the junction held 4 bases outside the gene matches. This CDR3 comprises 15 residues. In DNA form, the CDR3 reads TGTGCCAGCAGCTTAGAGACTAGCGGGGCCTATGAGCAGTTCTTC. It translates to CASSLETSGAYEQFF.

V usage is TRBV5-4 and J usage is TRBJ2-4; the match to TRBD2 covers 7 bases. V was pared by 3 bases and J by 8 bases, with 8 bases of the junction left unmatched. CDR3 length: 14 residues. CDR1 and CDR2 from the germline V gene are SGHNT and YYREEE (reference sequence). This CDR3 is CASSSRGKVDIQYF. In nucleotides, the CDR3 is TGTGCCAGCAGCTCGCGGGGGAAAGTGGACATTCAGTACTTC.

This clonotype was seen only a few times. V and J are TRBV3-1 and TRBJ2-5; TRBD2 agrees at 11 bases. J gave up 2 bases and V 3 bases, and 5 bases lay outside the gene matches. In germline, CDR1 is LGHDT, CDR2 YNNKEL (reference sequence). CDR3 length: 16 amino acids. The CDR3 bases are TGTGCCAGCAGCCATGAACTAGCGGGGGAACAAGAGACCCAGTACTTC. Translated, it gives CASSHELAGEQETQYF.

The CDR3 here is CASSPEDRPEAFF. Here the CDR3 DNA reads TGTGCCAGCAGCCCAGAGGACAGACCTGAAGCTTTCTTT. The gene calls are TRBV7-9 and TRBJ1-1, with D possibly matching TRBD1 (6 bases). Per germline, CDR1 SEHNR and CDR2 FQNEAQ (reference sequence). The V gene lost 5 bases and the J gene lost 6 bases, with 13 bases spanning the gap. CDR3 length equals 13 residues. Full variable domain (remainder filled in from reference TRBV7-9 and TRBJ1-1): DTGVSQNPRHKITKRGQNVTFRCDPISEHNRLYWYRQTLGQGPEFLTYFQNEAQLEKSRLLSDRFSAERPKGSFSTLEIQRTEQGDSAMYLCASSPEDRPEAFFGQGTRLTVV.

This sequence joins TRBV27 and TRBJ2-3, with D possibly TRBD2 on 6 matching bases. The germline V gene encodes CDR1 MNHEY and CDR2 SMNVEV (reference sequence). The CDR3 is made up of 14 amino acids. V shed 5 bases and J shed 4 bases, with 13 bases lying between them. Written as DNA, the CDR3 is TGTGCCAGCAGTACTAGCACCAGCCCAGATACGCAGTATTTT. It specifies CASSTSTSPDTQYF.

This clonotype was counted a few times. The chain joins TRBV7-9 to TRBJ1-2, with 8 nucleotides matching TRBD1. CDR3 length: 14 residues. Per the germline V gene, CDR1 is SEHNR and CDR2 is FQNEAQ (reference sequence). Trimming took 2 bases from V and 2 from J; bases not matched to a gene: 1. CDR3 bases: TGTGCCAGCAGCTTACACAGGGGGAACTATGGCTACACCTTC. It is translated as CASSLHRGNYGYTF.

The chain uses TRBV4-2 and TRBJ2-7; D ambiguous. This CDR3 spans 15 amino acids. Trimming took off 3 bases at V and 4 bases at J, with 16 bases between the two ends. Germline V gene lookup returns CDR1 LGHNA and CDR2 YNFKEQ. The CDR3 protein is CASSQGPTAPYEQYF. CDR3 nucleotide sequence: TGTGCCAGCAGCCAGGGCCCCACGGCGCCATACGAGCAGTACTTC.

This chain uses TRBV27 with TRBJ1-2; TRBD1 aligns across 7 bases. After removal of 5 bases from V and 8 bases from J, the junction contained 8 bases not matched to a gene. The V gene's germline CDR1 is MNHEY and CDR2 SMNVEV (reference sequence). CDR3 length equals 13 residues. The chain's CDR3 is CASSIVTGQGYTF. The DNA of the CDR3 is TGTGCCAGCAGTATTGTGACAGGGCAAGGCTACACCTTC.

This chain uses TRBV7-2 with TRBJ2-3, with 10 bases fitting TRBD2. Unmatched junction bases numbered 11, after V lost 7 bases and J lost 4 bases. Germline V gene sequence: CDR1 SGHTA, CDR2 FQGNSA. CDR3 length equals 16 residues. CDR3 bases: TGTGCCAGCACCCTAGGGCTAGCGGGAGTCCCAGATACGCAGTATTTT. Protein: CASTLGLAGVPDTQYF.

V gene TRBV14 combines with J gene TRBJ2-5, with 10 positions matching TRBD1. Germline CDR1 and CDR2: SGHDN and FVKESK. V lost 3 bases to trimming and J lost 1 base; unmatched junction nucleotides: 5. CDR3 size: 16 residues. The CDR3 coding sequence is TGTGCCAGCAGCCACCGGACAGGGGGATCCCAAGAGACCCAGTACTTC. Protein product: CASSHRTGGSQETQYF.

The table lists this clonotype with a few counts. The chain carries TRBV20-1 and TRBJ2-1; the D call may be TRBD1 or TRBD2 (5 bases each). The germline V gene encodes CDR1 DFQATT and CDR2 SNEGSKA (reference sequence). The CDR3 is made up of 14 amino acids. V lost 2 bases to trimming and J lost 3 bases, with 11 bases between them. The CDR3: CSARLGDSYNEQFF. The CDR3 coding sequence is TGCAGTGCTAGACTGGGGGATAGCTACAATGAGCAGTTCTTC.